The clone carrying this T cell receptor (beta chain) was found many times. Its specificity is unknown. These data belong to a study of read filtering for tumor transcriptome and immune sequencing. Findings of the study overall: The sorted CD138-negative fraction was a mixed bone marrow immune population, not purified T cells. RNA-seq captured clonotypes less deeply and reliably than IR-seq.

This CDR3 is 16 amino acids long. Unmatched junction bases numbered 9, after V lost 4 bases and J lost 1 base. Germline V lookup: CDR1 SGHRS, CDR2 YFSETQ. The library was built from 400 to 500 ng RNA with molecular barcoded adaptors for alpha/delta and beta/gamma chains. TCRdb redid the calling of the reads with MiXCR, one entry per CDR3 protein. The sample has 90,000 or so distinct CDR3 sequences, 20% to 25% seen once. At the time of active disease, bone marrow was collected from every patient. The chain uses TRBV5-1 and TRBJ2-3, with 7 bases that match TRBD1. Sequencing was performed on a population of CD138-negative cells sorted from bone marrow. The sequence was collected from a donor at least 40 years old with multiple myeloma. The CDR3 here is CASSLGIQGGTDTQYF. The CDR3 nucleotides are TGCGCCAGCAGCCTCGGGATTCAGGGGGGCACAGATACGCAGTATTTT.